This is a list of T cell receptor beta chains from one sample in a study of PD-1 blockade in classical Hodgkin lymphoma. Method: immunoSEQ multiplex PCR; TCRdb's copy keeps in-frame clones and lacks some. The repertoire holds some 96,000 clones, with roughly 89% as singletons. Sequencing used peripheral blood mononuclear cells (PBMCs), obtained at baseline. These receptors originate from a human donor with classical Hodgkin lymphoma. CDR3s include the opening cysteine and the closing phenylalanine or tryptophan. Each record gives: D gene, V gene, J gene, clone size, CDR3 protein, CDR3 DNA. D genes are given only for firm matches. Only part of the rows carry a size: once, few, many, or a class if the clone is expanded.

NA	TRBV27	TRBJ2-1	NA	CASSLGGYNEQFF	TGTGCCAGCAGTTTGGGGGGCTACAATGAGCAGTTCTTC
NA	TRBV11-2	TRBJ1-1	NA	CASSLKGNTEAFF	TGTGCCAGCAGCTTAAAGGGTAACACTGAAGCTTTCTTT
NA	TRBV6-6	TRBJ1-2	once	CALRGNWDYGYTF	TGTGCCCTCAGAGGGAACTGGGACTATGGCTACACCTTC
TRBD2	TRBV4-2	TRBJ2-3	few	CASSQETSFRTDTQYF	TGTGCCAGCAGCCAGGAGACTAGCTTTCGCACAGATACGCAGTATTTT
NA	TRBV28	TRBJ1-5	NA	CASSSWTDSNQPQHF	TGTGCCAGCAGCTCCTGGACAGATAGCAATCAGCCCCAGCATTTT
TRBD2	TRBV11-1	TRBJ2-3	NA	CASSLIAGTSFVDTQYF	TGTGCCAGCAGCTTAATCGCCGGGACTAGTTTCGTGGATACGCAGTATTTT
TRBD2	TRBV5-1	TRBJ2-2	NA	CASSLLAANTGELFF	TGCGCCAGCAGCTTACTAGCGGCGAACACCGGGGAGCTGTTTTTT
NA	TRBV10-1	TRBJ2-5	NA	CASSYQGEQETQYF	TGCGCCAGCAGTTATCAGGGCGAGCAAGAGACCCAGTACTTC
NA	TRBV9	TRBJ1-2	NA	CASSGESGYGYTF	TGTGCCAGCTCAGGGGAAAGCGGCTATGGCTACACCTTC
NA	TRBV2	TRBJ2-7	NA	CASRARPQGVYEQYF	TGTGCCAGCCGGGCCAGGCCCCAAGGGGTCTACGAGCAGTACTTC
NA	TRBV28	TRBJ2-2	NA	CASSFGVGGGGYTGELFF	TGTGCCAGCAGTTTCGGGGTCGGTGGCGGGGGCTACACCGGGGAGCTGTTTTTT
NA	TRBV2	TRBJ2-7	once	CASKLTGGRGEQYF	TGTGCCAGCAAACTGACAGGCGGTAGGGGCGAGCAGTACTTC
NA	TRBV9	TRBJ1-3	NA	CASRGNGNTIYF	TGTGCCAGCAGGGGGAATGGAAACACCATATATTTT
NA	TRBV6-5	TRBJ1-1	NA	CASSYLAGWGNTEAFF	TGTGCCAGCAGTTACTTGGCCGGGTGGGGAAACACTGAAGCTTTCTTT
NA	TRBV5-1	TRBJ2-7	once	CASKLSRDGTYEQYF	TGCGCCAGCAAACTTTCACGGGACGGAACCTACGAGCAGTACTTC
NA	TRBV7-9	TRBJ2-5	NA	CASSPRSGGRETQYF	TGTGCCAGCAGCCCGCGCTCAGGGGGGCGAGAGACCCAGTACTTC
NA	TRBV6-9	TRBJ1-2	NA	CASSYEKGPYGYTF	TGTGCCAGCAGTTATGAGAAGGGCCCCTATGGCTACACCTTC
NA	TRBV19	TRBJ2-2	NA	CASTERQAGGELFF	TGTGCCAGTACCGAAAGACAGGCGGGCGGGGAGCTGTTTTTT
NA	TRBV27	TRBJ2-5	NA	CASSLSSWYQETQYF	TGTGCCAGCAGTTTATCATCCTGGTACCAAGAGACCCAGTACTTC
TRBD2	TRBV6-6	TRBJ2-1	NA	CASSIAGLSSYNEQFF	TGTGCCAGCAGTATAGCGGGCCTTAGCTCCTACAATGAGCAGTTCTTC
NA	TRBV29-1	TRBJ2-2	NA	CSGRRDDTNTGELFF	TGCAGCGGGAGGAGAGACGACACAAACACCGGGGAGCTGTTTTTT
NA	TRBV11-2	TRBJ2-7	NA	CASSLLFGGSGEQYF	TGTGCCAGCAGCTTGCTCTTTGGGGGCTCAGGAGAGCAGTACTTC
NA	TRBV6-5	TRBJ2-5	NA	CASSPSYQGGTQYF	TGTGCCAGCAGCCCATCCTATCAGGGGGGGACCCAGTACTTC
NA	TRBV6-5	TRBJ1-1	NA	CASSYGGQNTEAFF	TGTGCCAGCAGTTACGGGGGGCAGAACACTGAAGCTTTCTTT
TRBD2	TRBV6-5	TRBJ2-1	NA	CASSYRTSGRGEQFF	TGTGCCAGCAGTTACCGTACTAGCGGGAGGGGTGAGCAGTTCTTC
NA	TRBV19	TRBJ2-7	NA	CASSPPYRTDPLWDEQYF	TGTGCCAGTAGTCCCCCCTATCGGACAGACCCACTTTGGGACGAGCAGTACTTC
NA	TRBV6-5	TRBJ2-7	NA	CASSYGSGVEEQYF	TGTGCCAGCAGTTACGGTTCGGGGGTAGAAGAGCAGTACTTC
NA	TRBV15	TRBJ1-2	NA	CATSRDWGTDSTYGYTF	TGTGCCACCAGCAGAGATTGGGGTACTGACAGTACCTATGGCTACACCTTC
NA	TRBV6-1	TRBJ2-7	NA	CASSDWGTFSGSYEQYF	TGTGCCAGCAGTGATTGGGGGACATTTAGCGGGTCCTACGAGCAGTACTTC
TRBD1	TRBV2	TRBJ2-3	NA	CASRDRASDTQYF	TGTGCCAGCAGGGACAGGGCTTCAGATACGCAGTATTTT
NA	TRBV28	TRBJ2-6	NA	CASSRTETNVLTF	TGTGCCAGCAGTCGGACAGAAACCAACGTCCTGACTTTC
NA	TRBV11-3	TRBJ2-2	NA	CASSLARGILNTGELFF	TGTGCCAGCAGCTTAGCTCGGGGTATTTTGAACACCGGGGAGCTGTTTTTT
NA	TRBV5-1	TRBJ1-1	NA	CASGTPTENTEAFF	TGCGCCAGCGGGACCCCTACAGAGAACACTGAAGCTTTCTTT
NA	TRBV27	TRBJ2-1	NA	CASSPPTLAPDNEQFF	TGTGCCAGCAGTCCCCCAACACTAGCTCCAGACAATGAGCAGTTCTTC
NA	TRBV15	TRBJ2-5	NA	CATGGTTGETQYF	TGTGCCACCGGCGGGACAACGGGGGAGACCCAGTACTTC
NA	TRBV5-1	TRBJ2-7	NA	CASSPAPLFSYEQYF	TGCGCCAGCAGCCCCGCCCCGCTCTTCTCCTACGAGCAGTACTTC
NA	TRBV18	TRBJ1-1	once	CASSPTTMNTEAFF	TGTGCCAGCTCACCTACTACCATGAACACTGAAGCTTTCTTT
TRBD1	TRBV7-9	TRBJ2-7	NA	CASSRDLGQGRHEQYF	TGTGCCAGCAGCCGAGACCTCGGACAGGGCCGGCACGAGCAGTACTTC
NA	TRBV7-9	TRBJ1-5	NA	CASSLDWNQPQHF	TGTGCCAGCAGCCTCGACTGGAATCAGCCCCAGCATTTT
NA	TRBV5-1	TRBJ1-4	NA	CASSLGVDEKLFF	TGCGCCAGCAGCTTGGGGGTTGATGAAAAACTGTTTTTT
TRBD1	TRBV28	TRBJ1-2	NA	CASRGTGGYTF	TGTGCCAGCAGGGGGACAGGTGGCTACACCTTC
NA	TRBV7-8	TRBJ2-7	NA	CASSQLRGRIYEQYF	TGTGCCAGCAGCCAACTACGGGGGCGGATCTACGAGCAGTACTTC
NA	TRBV5-1	TRBJ1-1	NA	CASSPWEGTGNTEAFF	TGCGCCAGCAGCCCATGGGAGGGCACCGGGAACACTGAAGCTTTCTTT
TRBD2	TRBV7-3	TRBJ2-2	NA	CASSSNSGRELFF	TGTGCCAGCAGCTCGAATAGCGGGAGGGAGCTGTTTTTT
NA	TRBV5-4	TRBJ1-3	NA	CASSLDPTYSGNTIYF	TGTGCCAGCAGCTTGGACCCTACCTACTCTGGAAACACCATATATTTT